Listed below are T cell receptor beta chains from one sample, sequenced in a study of identical twins. TCRdb re-called the 5' RACE reads through MiXCR, storing one row per CDR3 protein. This table has 410,000 or so distinct CDR3 sequences, less than 20% appearing once. The sample consisted of naive T cells sorted from blood. Source of these receptors: a man aged 50 to 59 in good health. The CDR3 runs from the conserved cysteine through the conserved F or W. The order of the fields is J gene, clone size, V gene, D gene, CDR3 DNA, CDR3 protein. D genes are given only for firm matches. Only some rows state a clone size, as once, few, many or a class for expanded clones.

TRBJ1-6	-	TRBV6-1	-	TGTGCCAGCAGCTCAAGGGGGATTGATTCACCCCTCCACTTT	CASSSRGIDSPLHF
TRBJ2-7	few	TRBV10-3	TRBD1	TGTGCCATCAGTGCAAGCCGGGACAGGGCCTACGAGCAGTACTTC	CAISASRDRAYEQYF
TRBJ2-3	-	TRBV7-2	TRBD1	TGTGCCAGCAGCTTAGAAAGGAAGGGGGCAGCGTATTTT	CASSLERKGAAYF
TRBJ1-5	few	TRBV7-8	-	TGTGCCAGCAGCTTAGCCAGGGTGAGGAGCAATCAGCCCCAGCATTTT	CASSLARVRSNQPQHF
TRBJ2-1	-	TRBV7-8	-	TGTGCCAGCAGCTTAGGAGTAGGGGATTACAGGGTGCCCTACAATGAGCAGTTCTTC	CASSLGVGDYRVPYNEQFF
TRBJ2-2	many	TRBV4-3	-	TGCGCCAGCAGCCAAGATTTGAAGGGCGGGGAGCTGTTTTTT	CASSQDLKGGELFF
TRBJ1-1	-	TRBV28	-	TGTGCCAGCAGTTTAGTATTAAGCAGCACTGAAGCTTTCTTT	CASSLVLSSTEAFF
TRBJ2-7	few	TRBV20-1	TRBD2	TGCAGTGCTATGACTAGCGGGAGCCACGAGCAGTACTTC	CSAMTSGSHEQYF
TRBJ2-7	few	TRBV18	TRBD2	TGTGCCAGCTCATCGCTAGCGGGGGGGCACCTGGAGCAGTACTTC	CASSSLAGGHLEQYF
TRBJ1-4	few	TRBV10-2	-	TGCGCCAGCAGTCGGGGGCCCACTAATGAAAAACTGTTTTTT	CASSRGPTNEKLFF
TRBJ2-5	few	TRBV5-1	-	TGCGCCAGCAGCCTGAAGACTATGACAGTCCAAGAGACCCAGTACTTC	CASSLKTMTVQETQYF
TRBJ2-1	many	TRBV24-1	-	TGTGCCACCAGTGACCCTGACACGAGCTCCTACAATGAGCAGTTCTTC	CATSDPDTSSYNEQFF
TRBJ2-7	-	TRBV24-1	-	TGTGCCACCAGTGATACATCAGGGCGCTCCTACGAGCAGTACTTC	CATSDTSGRSYEQYF
TRBJ2-1	few	TRBV20-1	TRBD2	TGCAGTGCACTAGTTAGCGGGAGTACCTACAATGAGCAGTTCTTC	CSALVSGSTYNEQFF
TRBJ1-1	-	TRBV7-2	-	TGTGCCAGCAGCTTACTCGGGGCGCAGGAGAACACTGAAGCTTTCTTT	CASSLLGAQENTEAFF
TRBJ2-7	-	TRBV12-3/TRBV12-4	-	TGTGCCAGCAGCCTGACAGGAATAGCCGAGCAGTACTTC	CASSLTGIAEQYF
TRBJ2-7	-	TRBV5-1	-	TGCGCCAGCAGCCCGGACCTGGACAGACTCTCCTACGAGCAGTACTTC	CASSPDLDRLSYEQYF
TRBJ2-7	many	TRBV18	TRBD2	TGTGCCAGCTCACCTGGGGCTAGCGGGTTATCCTACGAGCAGTACTTC	CASSPGASGLSYEQYF
TRBJ2-1	-	TRBV4-2	-	TGTGCCAGCAGCAAGTTAGCTGTCGGGTCCGATGAGCAGTTCTTC	CASSKLAVGSDEQFF
TRBJ2-7	-	TRBV18	TRBD2	TGTGCCAGCTCGCCGGGACTAAGGTCCTACGAGCAGTACTTC	CASSPGLRSYEQYF
TRBJ2-1	many	TRBV10-3	-	TGTGCCATCAGTGAGTCGACGGTGATAAAATACAATGAGCAGTTCTTC	CAISESTVIKYNEQFF
TRBJ2-3	few	TRBV20-1	TRBD2	TGCAGTGCTGACGGGACTATCACAGATACGCAGTATTTT	CSADGTITDTQYF
TRBJ2-7	-	TRBV5-1	-	TGCGCCAGCAGCCCGATACAGGGCTACGAGCAGTACTTC	CASSPIQGYEQYF
TRBJ2-1	few	TRBV7-9	-	TGTGCCAGCAGCTCAAGGGTAGAGCAGTTCTTC	CASSSRVEQFF
TRBJ2-7	-	TRBV6-2/TRBV6-3	-	TGTGCCAGCAGACGAACCGGCCTCTCCTACGAGCAGTACTTC	CASRRTGLSYEQYF
TRBJ2-1	many	TRBV4-3	TRBD1	TGCGCCAGCAGCCCGACAGGGGCCCGAGGGGAGCAGTTCTTC	CASSPTGARGEQFF
TRBJ2-1	many	TRBV27	-	TGTGCCAGCACCCACAGCAGCTCCTACAATGAGCAGTTCTTC	CASTHSSSYNEQFF
TRBJ2-7	many	TRBV29-1	TRBD2	TGCAGCGTCGGTAGCGGGAGAACCTACGAGCAGTACTTC	CSVGSGRTYEQYF
TRBJ2-3	-	TRBV7-9	-	TGTGCCAGCAGCACGATACTAGTTACCACAGATACGCAGTATTTT	CASSTILVTTDTQYF
TRBJ2-7	few	TRBV5-5	-	TGTGCCAGCAGCTTCACAGGGAGGTACGAGCAGTACTTC	CASSFTGRYEQYF
TRBJ1-1	-	TRBV3-1	TRBD1	TGTGCCAGCAGCATTACGGGACAGGGTAACACTGAAGCTTTCTTT	CASSITGQGNTEAFF
TRBJ1-1	many	TRBV12-3/TRBV12-4	-	TGTGCCAGCAGTTTCCGGGACAACACTGAAGCTTTCTTT	CASSFRDNTEAFF
TRBJ2-7	-	TRBV20-1	TRBD2	TGCAGTGCTAGTACCGGGAGGGTCAACTACGAGCAGTACTTC	CSASTGRVNYEQYF
TRBJ1-2	many	TRBV12-3/TRBV12-4	-	TGTGCCAGCAATCCAGGGAACTATGGCTACACCTTC	CASNPGNYGYTF
TRBJ1-1	-	TRBV28	-	TGTGCCAGCAGTCAGTACGCGAGAAACACTGAAGCTTTCTTT	CASSQYARNTEAFF
TRBJ2-2	-	TRBV14	TRBD2	TGTGCCAGCAGCCGATCCGGGACTAGCGGGGGGGCTCGAACCGGGGAGCTGTTTTTT	CASSRSGTSGGARTGELFF
TRBJ2-7	-	TRBV29-1	-	TGCAGCTTCCTCGTTGGCGCCTACGAGCAGTACTTC	CSFLVGAYEQYF
TRBJ2-7	-	TRBV4-3	-	TGCGCCAGCAGCCAAGAGCAGGGATTCTACGAGCAGTACTTC	CASSQEQGFYEQYF
TRBJ2-1	-	TRBV5-1	-	TGCGCCAGCAGTTATAGTTGGAATGAGCAGTTCTTC	CASSYSWNEQFF
TRBJ2-3	many	TRBV27	TRBD1	TGTGCCAGTTCGCCGGGACAGGGGAGGATAGATACGCAGTATTTT	CASSPGQGRIDTQYF
TRBJ2-4	few	TRBV20-1	TRBD2	TGCAGTGCTAGTTCGGGGGGGCCCTCCCCTTCCCGCATTCAGTACTTC	CSASSGGPSPSRIQYF
TRBJ2-1	-	TRBV12-3/TRBV12-4	-	TGTGCCAGCAGTTTATTTGGCAGCAGTCTTAGCTCCTACAATGAGCAGTTCTTC	CASSLFGSSLSSYNEQFF
TRBJ2-7	-	TRBV25-1	-	TGTGCCAGCAGTGAACGTTACACCCCCTACGAGCAGTACTTC	CASSERYTPYEQYF
TRBJ1-1	-	TRBV10-2	-	TGCGCCAGCAGTATCTCGGGGGCCGACACTGAAGCTTTCTTT	CASSISGADTEAFF
TRBJ1-3	-	TRBV12-3/TRBV12-4	-	TGTGCCTGTTTTGGGACGCTCTCCTTGAGTTCCTCTGGAAACACCGTATATTTT	CACFGTLSLSSSGNTVYF
TRBJ2-2	-	TRBV5-5	TRBD1	TGTGCCAGCAGCTCGGACAGGGCGGGTGGTACCGGGGAGCTGTTTTTT	CASSSDRAGGTGELFF
TRBJ2-3	-	TRBV7-3	-	TGTGCCAGCAGCTCCTTCGGAGATACGCAGTATTTT	CASSSFGDTQYF
TRBJ2-5	few	TRBV7-2	-	TGTGCCAGCAGCTTTACTACCCCACGAGGGGAGACCCAGTACTTC	CASSFTTPRGETQYF
TRBJ2-2	-	TRBV6-2/TRBV6-3	-	TGTGCCAGCGCGAACGCACCGAACACCGGGGAGCTGTTTTTT	CASANAPNTGELFF
TRBJ2-7	few	TRBV27	TRBD1	TGTGCCAGCTCCTCCCGGGACAGGGCTCTCTACGAGCAGTACTTC	CASSSRDRALYEQYF